Following are 14 T cell receptor beta chains from one sample sequenced in a study of technical replicates of blood from a handful of donors. Libraries were prepared by immunoSEQ multiplex PCR; TCRdb keeps only in-frame clonotypes and omits some of them. The sample lists 9,500 to 15,000 clones, approximately 79% occurring once. Sequencing was carried out using PBMCs. Every receptor here comes from a human donor in good health.

This clone was recorded once. This chain links TRBV2 with TRBJ2-7, with D perhaps matching TRBD1 (6 bases). Trimming left V 2 bases short and J 4 bases short, with 21 bases between. The germline CDR1 and CDR2 sequences are SNHLY and FYNNEI. CDR3 length: 17 amino acids. CDR3 in DNA: TGTGCCAGCAGTGAATTATCCGGACAGATCAGAAGGTACGAGCAGTACTTC. Residues: CASSELSGQIRRYEQYF.

V gene TRBV19 combines with J gene TRBJ2-7, with 7 bases aligning to TRBD2. The J segment lost 3 bases and the V segment lost 3 bases, leaving 8 bases of the junction unmatched. CDR1 and CDR2 (germline): LNHDA, SQIVND (reference sequence). This CDR3 is 15 amino acids long. CDR3 region: CASSISGQAYYEQYF. CDR3 nucleotides: TGTGCCAGTAGTATTAGCGGGCAGGCTTACTACGAGCAGTACTTC.

In this sample, this clone turned up once. The chain uses TRBV10-1 and TRBJ2-7; 12 bases line up with TRBD2. Germline CDR1 WNHNN, CDR2 SYGVQD (reference sequence). The CDR3 contains 14 residues. Trimming removed 2 bases from V and 5 bases from J; junction bases left unmatched: 1. In DNA form, the CDR3 reads TGCGCCAGCAGTGAGACTAGCGGGAGGAACGAGCAGTACTTC. As protein: CASSETSGRNEQYF.

The J gene is TRBJ2-5, the V gene TRBV7-9; a possible D gene is TRBD2 (6 bases). This CDR3 comprises 15 residues. Trimming left V 5 bases short and J 4 bases short, with 17 bases between. CDR1 is SEHNR, CDR2 FQNEAQ, per germline (reference sequence). The CDR3 nucleotides read TGTGCCAGCAGCGGGGCGGGATCAAGCGGAGAGACCCAGTACTTC. Protein: CASSGAGSSGETQYF.

This chain uses TRBV5-1 with TRBJ2-1; the match to TRBD2 covers 10 bases. J gave up 4 bases and V 0 bases, and 1 base lay outside the gene matches. The germline CDR1 and CDR2 sequences are SGHRS and YFSETQ. CDR3 length equals 15 residues. The CDR3 sequence is CASSLVLAGYNEQFF. As DNA, the CDR3 is TGCGCCAGCAGCTTGGTACTAGCGGGGTACAATGAGCAGTTCTTC.

CDR3: CASRLTGVGANVLTF. The CDR3 nucleotides are TGCGCCAGCAGACTCACAGGGGTTGGGGCCAACGTCCTGACTTTC. The gene calls are TRBV5-1 and TRBJ2-6, with 7 nucleotides matching TRBD1. The CDR3 runs to 15 residues. The germline V gene encodes CDR1 SGHRS and CDR2 YFSETQ. J gave up 3 bases and V 5 bases, and 5 bases lay outside the gene matches. The variable domain in full, with the rest retrieved from reference TRBV5-1 and TRBJ2-6, is KAGVTQTPRYLIKTRGQQVTLSCSPISGHRSVSWYQQTPGQGLQFLFEYFSETQRNKGNFPGRFSGRQFSNSRSEMNVSTLELGDSALYLCASRLTGVGANVLTFGAGSRLTVL.

The chain recombines TRBV11-2 with TRBJ2-7; D uncertain. The V and J ends lost 0 bases and 5 bases respectively, with 5 bases between them. This CDR3 spans 12 amino acids. Germline CDR1 and CDR2: SGHAT and FQNNGV. The CDR3 spells CASSLDGHEQYF. The CDR3 DNA reads TGTGCCAGCAGCTTAGATGGCCACGAGCAGTACTTC.

As regards this clone: This sample includes further DNA sequences coding for the same CDR3. The DNA for the CDR3 is TGTGCCAGCAGCGGACAGGGCGCTGAAGCTTTCTTT. Protein product: CASSGQGAEAFF. The chain joins TRBV2 to TRBJ1-1; TRBD1 agrees at 8 bases. The V gene end was trimmed by 6 bases and the J gene end by 6 bases; junction bases not matched to a gene: 3. CDR1 and CDR2 (germline): SNHLY, FYNNEI. This CDR3 is built from 12 residues.

Only a few counts were recorded for this clone. This rearrangement joins TRBV7-3 to TRBJ1-1, with D possibly being TRBD1 (5 bases). Germline CDR1 is SGHTA and CDR2 is FQGTGA. V was cut by 5 bases and J by 1 base, with 14 bases left in between. The CDR3 spans 15 residues. The CDR3 DNA reads TGTGCCAGCAGCCCACCGGGACTGACGAACACTGAAGCTTTCTTT. Amino acid sequence: CASSPPGLTNTEAFF.

The CDR3 sequence: CSVESGGADTQYF. The CDR3, as DNA: TGCAGCGTTGAATCGGGGGGAGCAGATACGCAGTATTTT. The genes are TRBV29-1 and TRBJ2-3; 7 bases are a match to TRBD2. V was pared by 2 bases and J by 4 bases, with 3 bases of the junction left unmatched. Per germline, CDR1 SQVTM and CDR2 ANQGSEA. The CDR3 consists of 13 residues.

The count of this clone is one. The J gene is TRBJ2-7, the V gene TRBV7-8; 7 bases align to TRBD1. Germline-derived CDR1 and CDR2 are SGHVS and FQNEAQ. This CDR3 contains 17 residues. The ends lost 1 base at V and 0 bases at J; junction bases unmatched: 9. The CDR3 loop reads CASSLVVVGTASYEQYF. CDR3 coding DNA: TGTGCCAGCAGCTTAGTAGTCGTCGGGACAGCCTCCTACGAGCAGTACTTC.

The chain carries TRBV5-5 and TRBJ2-7; D ambiguous. CDR1 SGHKS and CDR2 YYEKEE come from the germline V gene (reference sequence). This CDR3 is built from 14 residues. Trimming cost V 5 bases and J 6 bases, with 18 bases left between them. CDR3 bases: TGTGCCAGCAGTCTGGAGTCCTCACCGGGCGAGCAGTACTTC. This gives the protein CASSLESSPGEQYF.

This chain links TRBV10-2 with TRBJ2-3; 10 bases map to TRBD2. V trimming: 3 bases; J trimming: 3 bases; junction bases outside the gene matches: 0. The CDR3 extends over 14 amino acids. Looked up from germline, CDR1 is WSHSY and CDR2 is SAAADI. The CDR3 DNA is TGCGCCAGCAGTGATAGCGGGAGGACAGATACGCAGTATTTT. Protein: CASSDSGRTDTQYF.

The rearrangement uses TRBV27 and TRBJ2-2, with 8 bases that match TRBD1. Germline CDR1 MNHEY, CDR2 SMNVEV (reference sequence). The V segment lost 3 bases and the J segment 6 bases; nucleotides outside the gene matches: 12. This CDR3 spans 17 amino acids. CDR3 in amino acids: CASSFSWDRRTSGELFF. The CDR3 DNA sequence: TGTGCCAGCAGTTTTTCTTGGGACAGGAGAACCTCCGGGGAGCTGTTTTTT.